The clone carrying this TCR beta chain was seen ten or more times. The junction departs from the called germline gene at one end, perhaps through a read error. This entry comes from a study of metastatic and nonmetastatic thyroid tumors. Study-wide context: It was across blood and tumor or nodule tissue from malignant and benign thyroid patients that repertoires were compared.

CDR3 length: 12 residues. Germline V lookup: CDR1 SNHLY, CDR2 FYNNEI. Before thyroid surgery, none of the patients had received any treatment. MiXCR re-clonotyped the PCR reads for TCRdb. The repertoire holds some 20,000 clones, with over 20% as singletons. The rearrangement joins TRBV2 to TRBJ2-5; 8 bases agree with TRBD1. Sequencing used tumor tissue. This clonotype was obtained from a female donor with papillary thyroid cancer or a benign thyroid nodule (not recorded which). Some clones in this sample may be carry-over from other donors' samples. CDR3 protein: CASSLFGEQGDF. The CDR3 region has the DNA TGTGCCAGCTCCCTGTTCGGTGAACAGGGGGACTTC.